The entry below gives a single T cell receptor (beta chain) sequence along with its context. Its target is unknown. The data were obtained in a study of T cells in narcolepsy. The overall study: Healthy controls were enrolled alongside patients with narcolepsy type 1 or type 2. Notes on the study in general: Same-patient CSF and blood CD4+ T cell clonotypes included HCRT-specific and TRIB2-specific autoreactive ones.

Assay: immunoSEQ multiplex PCR; the TCRdb copy retains only in-frame clones and omits some. This sample has roughly 9,800 clones, with around 70% found just once. The sequencing input was CD45RA- memory CD8+ T cells from PBMCs. The sequence was collected from a human donor with narcolepsy.

As DNA, the CDR3 is TGTGCCAGCAGTTTAACTGGATATCAGCCCCAGCATTTT. Encoded protein: CASSLTGYQPQHF. The V call is TRBV27, the J call TRBJ1-5; D remains unclear. CDR3 size: 13 residues. V shed 2 bases and J shed 5 bases, with 7 bases lying between them. Germline values: CDR1 MNHEY, CDR2 SMNVEV (reference sequence).